This TCR beta chain was sequenced in a study of technical replicates of blood from several donors. This clone was counted between two and nine times. The method was immunoSEQ multiplex PCR; TCRdb's version includes in-frame clones alone and lacks a portion of them. The sample shows tens of thousands of clones, about 95% of them seen only once. Trimming took 4 bases from V and 0 from J; bases not matched to a gene: 11. The CDR3 runs to 17 residues. Germline CDR1 is MNHEY and CDR2 is SMNVEV (reference sequence). The rearrangement joins TRBV27 to TRBJ1-1, with 7 bases matching TRBD1. The source is a human donor in good health. Source material: T cells isolated from PBMCs. CDR3 bases: TGTGCCAGCAGTTCCGCCTTTTCCAGGGGGATGAACACTGAAGCTTTCTTT. Translating gives CASSSAFSRGMNTEAFF.